This TCR beta chain was found in a study of blood T cell repertoires in COVID-19 (TCRdb year 2020). For the study in its entirety: Samples covering the acute and convalescent phases of COVID-19 were provided by collaborators in the United States, Italy and Spain. The prospective study material was composed of cDNA or gDNA derived from T cells, B-cell-depleted T cells, or PBMCs. Deeply sampled blood TCRbeta repertoires from subjects exposed to, actively infected with, or recovered from COVID-19 were included in the dataset. The repertoires were released in a freely available public database intended as a resource for research on the immune response to SARS-CoV-2. The samples were drawn from the first 160 participants of the ongoing ImmuneRACE study and from roughly 1,300 subjects provided by 6 global collaborators. A de-identified subject ID, COVID-19 status, age in years and sex were almost always included in the sample metadata. HLA class I and class II types, where available, came from metadata supplied by the sample provider rather than from assay-based typing. Points the paper makes about the study in general: The quantity of clinical and demographic metadata differed by source and by participant and was supplied without curation.

Notes on this clone: Its recognized antigen is unknown. Per-nucleotide qualities are absent, and no much larger clonotype sits a single base away.

The collaborating institutions used their own protocols to collect whole blood in K2EDTA tubes. For TCRbeta analysis, collaborators shipped samples in one of three forms: frozen whole blood, isolated PBMCs, or DNA extracted from either of those sample types. The immunoSEQ Assay, a bias-controlled multiplex PCR, was used to amplify TCRbeta CDR3 regions from genomic DNA. The authors' pipeline ran thus. The number of nucleated cells in each sample was estimated by amplification of reference gene primers within the assay. To quantify the absolute abundance of each unique TCRbeta CDR3 rearrangement, sequence reads were collapsed and filtered. For each sample, productive Simpson clonality was calculated as the square root of Simpson's diversity index over productive rearrangements. TCRdb holds this immuneACCESS table with in-frame rearrangements only. Some clones are missing; in checked studies, unresolved V genes explain under half, and the rest has no known cause. From that table come the V and J calls and clone size; the DNA was used to work out D and trimming. This sample holds 150,000 to 200,000 clones; approximately 79% were observed only once. The ten largest clones add up to around 3% of the sample.

Source material: peripheral blood. The TCR sequence derives from a woman aged 80 or over with acute or convalescent COVID-19.

The DNA sequence reads TGTGCCAGCAGCTTGCCGGCGGGACTAGTCGCCTCCGAGCAGTACTTC. This encodes CASSLPAGLVASEQYF. The chain joins TRBV5-4 to TRBJ2-7; 8 of the junction bases match TRBD2. The CDR3 sequence holds 16 residues, the cysteine and phenylalanine included. Of the read, only the CDR3 DNA is kept; its 48 bases are in frame from base 1. The germline V gene (reference sequence) provides CDR1 SGHNT and CDR2 YYREEE. V trim: 1 base; J trim: 6 bases; unmatched bases: 12.